One and the same sample provided the 9 T cell receptor beta chains below, sequenced in a study of T cell repertoires in cytomegalovirus infection. MiXCR was run by TCRdb on the reads, yielding one entry per CDR3 protein. The sample shows some 400,000 distinct CDR3 sequences, roughly 30% of them seen only once. Specimen: PBMCs. The receptor source for this set is a human donor in good health (CMV status not recorded). Some clones in this sample may be carry-over from other donors' samples.

This clonotype showed up just a few times. The chain is built from TRBV15 and TRBJ2-7, with D possibly matching TRBD2 (7 bases). The V gene's germline CDR1 is LNHNV and CDR2 YYDKDF (reference sequence). The CDR3 contains 16 residues. V lost 0 bases and J lost 3, with 15 bases in between. The CDR3 coding sequence is TGTGCCACCAGCAGAGATCGAGGGGGGGGGGGCTACGAGCAGTACTTC. As protein: CATSRDRGGGGYEQYF.

This clonotype has only a few counts. In nucleotides, the CDR3 is TGTGCCACCACTCCGGGACAGGGTTACGAGCAGTACTTC. It translates to CATTPGQGYEQYF. The gene calls are TRBV19 and TRBJ2-7; the match to TRBD1 covers 9 bases. In germline, CDR1 is LNHDA, CDR2 SQIVND (reference sequence). The length of the CDR3 is 13 residues. With 10 bases clipped from V and 4 bases from J, the junction kept 8 bases outside the gene matches.

This clonotype showed up just a few times. The J gene is TRBJ1-2, the V gene TRBV10-3; D uncertain. Trimming removed 2 bases at V and 6 bases at J, with 7 bases between. CDR3 length equals 12 residues. Per the germline V gene, CDR1 is ENHRY and CDR2 is SYGVKD. CDR3 in DNA: TGTGCCATCAGTGAGACACCCAATGGCTACACCTTC. Translation gives CAISETPNGYTF.

This clonotype was seen repeatedly, ten times or more. The CDR3 DNA is TGTGCCAGCAGCTTAGAAGGCAGGGGGCGGCTGGTATCTGGAAACACCATATATTTT. This translates into CASSLEGRGRLVSGNTIYF. The J gene is TRBJ1-3, the V gene TRBV7-6; 8 nucleotides agree with TRBD1. The CDR3 sequence is 19 residues long. Germline V gene data show CDR1 as SGHVS and CDR2 as FNYEAQ. V dropped 1 base and J dropped 1; count of bases not matched to a gene: 12. The whole variable domain, remainder taken from reference TRBV7-6 and TRBJ1-3, is GAGVSQSPRYKVTKRGQDVALRCDPISGHVSLYWYRQALGQGPEFLTYFNYEAQQDKSGLPNDRFSAERPEGSISTLTIQRTEQRDSAMYRCASSLEGRGRLVSGNTIYFGEGSWLTVV.

The table lists this clonotype with a few counts. The V call is TRBV29-1, the J call TRBJ2-3, with D possibly matching TRBD2 (5 bases). Trimming removed 6 bases at V and 5 bases at J, with 18 bases between. The CDR3 sequence is 14 residues long. CDR1 and CDR2 from the germline V gene are SQVTM and ANQGSEA. CDR3 in DNA: TGCAGCGTAGAGAGCCACGGGGTGGGAGATACGCAGTATTTT. Protein: CSVESHGVGDTQYF.

This clonotype was seen more than once but under ten times. This chain links TRBV12-3 or TRBV12-4 with TRBJ1-2; no clear D. V lost 4 bases and J lost 5, with 11 bases in between. The CDR3 consists of 13 residues. The CDR3 DNA sequence: TGTGCCAGCAGTTATAGGGATCGTTATGGCTACACCTTC. Its protein is CASSYRDRYGYTF.

This sequence joins TRBV12-3 or TRBV12-4 and TRBJ1-5; no firm D call. This CDR3 has 13 residues. V was cut by 6 bases and J by 5 bases, with 11 bases left in between. The CDR3 loop is CASSTQPHQPQHF. The CDR3 DNA reads TGTGCCAGCAGCACTCAACCCCATCAGCCCCAGCATTTT.

This clonotype was observed at least ten times. This chain links TRBV4-1 with TRBJ1-1; a weak D match, TRBD1 (5 bases). The CDR3 runs to 15 residues. Trimming stripped 0 bases from V and 1 base from J, with 9 bases between. CDR1 is MGHRA, CDR2 YSYEKL, per germline. CDR3: CASSQDGGRNTEAFF. In DNA, the CDR3 is TGCGCCAGCAGCCAAGATGGGGGGAGGAACACTGAAGCTTTCTTT.

V is TRBV4-1 and J is TRBJ2-1; D remains ambiguous. The CDR3 contains 14 residues. Germline CDR1 reads MGHRA; CDR2 reads YSYEKL. Trimming left V 0 bases short and J 8 bases short, with 11 bases between. The CDR3 region has the DNA TGCGCCAGCAGCCAAGATCTAGGTTCGGATGAGCAGTTCTTC. It is translated as CASSQDLGSDEQFF.